This is a list of T cell receptor beta chains from one sample in a study of OX40 agonist ivuxolimab in advanced cancers. Only in-frame clones appear in the TCRdb table, and some are missing; sequencing was by immunoSEQ multiplex PCR. The profile shows roughly 77,000 clones, around 93% of them singletons. This material consisted of CD4+ or CD8+ T cells sorted from blood, taken in a trial of the OX40 agonist ivuxolimab. The receptor set was obtained from an adult with an advanced solid tumor such as melanoma, head and neck, liver or kidney cancer. Each CDR3 is given with its conserved first and last residue. D genes are given only for firm matches. Not all rows give a size; the values are once, few, many and, for expanded clones, a class.

V gene,clone size,CDR3 length,D gene,J gene,CDR3 DNA,CDR3 protein
TRBV28,.,17,.,TRBJ2-1,TGTGCCAGCAGTTTTCGGGAGAAATTCGGGGTCTACAATGAGCAGTTCTTC,CASSFREKFGVYNEQFF
TRBV19,.,16,.,TRBJ2-3,TGTGCCAGTAGTGGAACCGAGGCAGGGTTTACAGATACGCAGTATTTT,CASSGTEAGFTDTQYF
TRBV19,.,16,.,TRBJ2-3,TGTGCCAGTAGTGGTTCCAGCCGAGCCCGCACAGATACGCAGTATTTT,CASSGSSRARTDTQYF
TRBV4-3,.,13,.,TRBJ2-1,TGCGCCAGCAGCCAAGAGTCCGGGAATGAGCAGTTCTTC,CASSQESGNEQFF
TRBV7-2,.,15,.,TRBJ1-2,TGTGCCAGCAGCTTAGCACAGTCAACCGGCCATGGCTACACCTTC,CASSLAQSTGHGYTF
TRBV7-2,.,12,.,TRBJ2-2,TGTGCCAGCAGCCCCTACACCGGGGAGCTGTTTTTT,CASSPYTGELFF
TRBV5-5,.,15,.,TRBJ1-5,TGTGCCAGCAGCTCGCGACAGGAGACTAATCAGCCCCAGCATTTT,CASSSRQETNQPQHF
TRBV2,once,14,.,TRBJ1-4,TGTGCCAGCAGTGCCCCCGGGACGTGGGAAAAACTGTTTTTT,CASSAPGTWEKLFF
TRBV28,once,13,TRBD2,TRBJ2-3,TGTGCCAGCGGGGGAGGGCCGACAGATACGCAGTATTTT,CASGGGPTDTQYF
TRBV11-1,.,15,TRBD2,TRBJ2-2,TGTGCCAGCAGCTTATTGCGGGGGAGCGGCGGGGAGCTGTTTTTT,CASSLLRGSGGELFF
TRBV7-9,.,15,.,TRBJ1-4,TGTGCCAGCAGCTTAGGCGACAGCCGGAATGAAAAACTGTTTTTT,CASSLGDSRNEKLFF
TRBV27,.,14,.,TRBJ1-6,TGTGCCAGCAGTACCCGATCGGGCGGTTCACCCCTCCACTTT,CASSTRSGGSPLHF
TRBV7-8,.,14,.,TRBJ2-3,TGTGCCAGCAGCTTGGCGGCCCACACAGATACGCAGTATTTT,CASSLAAHTDTQYF
TRBV27,once,16,TRBD2,TRBJ2-5,TGTGCCAGCAGTTTATCCCAGCGGGAGGGACAAGAGACCCAGTACTTC,CASSLSQREGQETQYF
TRBV9,.,15,TRBD2,TRBJ2-5,TGTGCCAGCAGCGCCTTAGCGGGAGGAGAAGAGACCCAGTACTTC,CASSALAGGEETQYF
TRBV7-3,.,17,TRBD2,TRBJ2-2,TGTGCCAGCAATAGAGGCGTTCTAGCGGGAGGCACCGGGGAGCTGTTTTTT,CASNRGVLAGGTGELFF
TRBV11-3,.,14,TRBD2,TRBJ2-7,TGTGCCAGCAGCTTAGTAGCGGGGATCTACGAGCAGTACTTC,CASSLVAGIYEQYF
TRBV30,.,11,.,TRBJ2-1,TGTGCCTGGAGTCAAGGCGGGGGCGTGGTCTTC,CAWSQGGGVVF
TRBV5-6,once,16,.,TRBJ2-3,TGTGCCAGCAGCGCCCATGGGGGCGCAGTGGCAGATACGCAGTATTTT,CASSAHGGAVADTQYF
TRBV4-3,.,17,TRBD2,TRBJ2-3,TGCGCCAGCAGCCAAGAGTATTCGGCGGGAGCTACAGATACGCAGTATTTT,CASSQEYSAGATDTQYF
TRBV10-2,.,14,TRBD1,TRBJ1-3,TGCGCCAGCAGGGACAGGGGAAGTGGAAACACCATATATTTT,CASRDRGSGNTIYF
TRBV27,once,18,TRBD2,TRBJ2-3,TGTGCCAGCAGTGGGACTAGCGGGTTTGGTACTCCCACAGATACGCAGTATTTT,CASSGTSGFGTPTDTQYF
TRBV28,.,18,TRBD1,TRBJ2-3,TGTGCCAGCAGTTCTTCCTTTCTCGGGGGACAGGGATCAGATACGCAGTATTTT,CASSSSFLGGQGSDTQYF
TRBV9,.,17,TRBD1,TRBJ2-3,TGTGCCAGCAGCGTACTGATGTGGGGACAGGGGGCAGATACGCAGTATTTT,CASSVLMWGQGADTQYF
TRBV28,.,15,TRBD1,TRBJ1-4,TGTGCCAGCTCCGCCCTCGGGACAGGGTATGAAAAACTGTTTTTT,CASSALGTGYEKLFF
TRBV11-2,once,18,TRBD1,TRBJ2-7,TGTGCCAGCAGCTCAGGGGGTTACCGGGGAACAACGACCTACGAGCAGTACTTC,CASSSGGYRGTTTYEQYF
TRBV19,few,15,TRBD1,TRBJ1-5,TGTGCCAGTAGTACTCGACAGGGGGCATGGCAGCCCCAGCATTTT,CASSTRQGAWQPQHF
TRBV2,.,15,.,TRBJ2-7,TGTGCCAGCCCGCGGGGTCCGGGACAACCATACGAGCAGTACTTC,CASPRGPGQPYEQYF
TRBV19,.,15,TRBD1,TRBJ1-2,TGTGCCAGTAGTATTCTGATGACAGGGAACTATGGCTACACCTTC,CASSILMTGNYGYTF
TRBV28,.,11,.,TRBJ1-4,TGTGCCAGCAGTTTTAATGAAAAACTGTTTTTT,CASSFNEKLFF
TRBV7-9,.,14,.,TRBJ2-3,TGTGCCAGCAGCTTAGGTTCAGGCACAGATACGCAGTATTTT,CASSLGSGTDTQYF
TRBV7-3,.,15,.,TRBJ1-6,TGTGCCAGCAGCTTACTCGGACAGACTAATTCACCCCTCCACTTT,CASSLLGQTNSPLHF
TRBV18,once,14,TRBD1,TRBJ2-7,TGTGCCAGCTCACCACCGGGACAGGGCTACGAGCAGTACTTC,CASSPPGQGYEQYF
TRBV11-3,.,14,.,TRBJ2-5,TGTGCCAGCAGCCCGCAGGGGTTACAAGAGACCCAGTACTTC,CASSPQGLQETQYF
TRBV7-9,.,16,TRBD2,TRBJ2-5,TGTGCCAGCAGCCCTTTTAGCGGGAGGGCCGGGGAGACCCAGTACTTC,CASSPFSGRAGETQYF
TRBV7-2,.,15,.,TRBJ2-2,TGTGCCAGCAGCTTAGCCGGGCTTAACACCGGGGAGCTGTTTTTT,CASSLAGLNTGELFF
TRBV5-1,.,14,TRBD2,TRBJ2-7,TGCGCCAGCAGCCTACCGGGGACTAGCGGTGAGGGGTACTTC,CASSLPGTSGEGYF
TRBV11-3,.,15,TRBD1,TRBJ1-3,TGTGCCAGCAGCCCCCAGGACAGGACTGGAAACACCATATATTTT,CASSPQDRTGNTIYF
TRBV25-1,.,15,.,TRBJ2-5,TGTGCCAGCAGTGAATATGGGCGGTCCCAAGAGACCCAGTACTTC,CASSEYGRSQETQYF
TRBV18,.,12,.,TRBJ2-7,TGTGCCAGCTCACCATCGGTGGACGAGCAGTACTTC,CASSPSVDEQYF